Presented here are 23 T cell receptor beta chains from one specimen sequenced in a study of shared T cell receptors in the human thymus. Clones were sequenced by immunoSEQ multiplex PCR, and TCRdb holds only the in-frame ones, with some missing. Here the sample spans about 710,000 clones, about 89% being singletons. Separately, the same data were catalogued under a study of human thymus T cells.

The specimen was thymocytes. Receptor source: a boy in the first two years of life with a congenital heart defect.

The chain has TRBV4-2 and TRBJ2-7, with D perhaps TRBD2 (5 bases). The CDR3 consists of 16 residues. Germline CDR1 and CDR2: LGHNA and YNFKEQ. V was clipped by 0 bases and J by 1 base, with 13 bases between them. The CDR3 is CASSQELLRVSYEQYF. The DNA for the CDR3 is TGTGCCAGCAGCCAAGAGCTCCTGAGGGTGTCCTACGAGCAGTACTTC.

The chain carries TRBV10-2 and TRBJ2-1; no definite D call. Per germline, CDR1 WSHSY and CDR2 SAAADI. V was cut by 2 bases and J by 9 bases, with 17 bases left in between. There are 15 residues in the CDR3. CDR3 coding DNA: TGCGCCAGCAGTGAGAGTTCTAGTTCGGATTGTGAGCAGTTCTTC. This gives the protein CASSESSSSDCEQFF.

This rearrangement joins TRBV6-4 to TRBJ2-2; a possible D gene is TRBD1 (6 bases). CDR3 size: 18 residues. The V gene lost 2 bases and the J gene lost 3 bases, with 19 bases spanning the gap. Germline assignment: CDR1 MRHNA and CDR2 SNTAGT. CDR3 coding DNA: TGTGCCAGCAGTGACACGAACAGGGCACCCTACGACACCGGGGAGCTGTTTTTT. Translating it yields CASSDTNRAPYDTGELFF.

The chain uses TRBV10-2 and TRBJ1-3; D unclear. Trimming stripped 6 bases from V and 2 bases from J, with 8 bases between. This CDR3 is 13 amino acids long. Germline CDR1 reads WSHSY; CDR2 reads SAAADI. In DNA, the CDR3 is TGCGCCAGCAGGGGAGGCGCTGGAAACACCATATATTTT. This codes for CASRGGAGNTIYF.

The CDR3 is CASSYGPGRDTQYF. CDR3 DNA sequence: TGTGCCAGCAGTTACGGGCCAGGGCGAGATACGCAGTATTTT. The rearrangement uses TRBV6-6 and TRBJ2-3; D possibly corresponds to TRBD1 (5 bases). Germline CDR1 is MNHNY and CDR2 is SVGAGI (reference sequence). Trimming took off 2 bases at V and 5 bases at J, with 11 bases between the two ends. The CDR3 has 14 residues.

The chain has TRBV25-1 and TRBJ1-2; D uncertain. V was cut by 0 bases and J by 10 bases, with 12 bases left in between. Germline values: CDR1 MGHDK, CDR2 SYGVNS. This CDR3 comprises 13 residues. CDR3 residues: CASSEYTPKDYTF. The CDR3 DNA reads TGTGCCAGCAGTGAATACACACCGAAAGACTACACCTTC.

This chain joins TRBV4-1 and TRBJ2-5; TRBD1 is a possible D gene (6 bases). The CDR3 totals 16 residues. The germline CDR1 and CDR2 sequences are MGHRA and YSYEKL. V was trimmed by 0 bases and J by 1 base, leaving 12 bases between them. CDR3 nucleotide sequence: TGCGCCAGCAGCCAAGAGAGGGGGTCTTGCCAAGAGACCCAGTACTTC. Its protein is CASSQERGSCQETQYF.

This clone has only a few counts. Different DNA sequences within this sample yield the same CDR3. The chain joins TRBV14 to TRBJ2-1, with D unresolved. V lost 1 base and J lost 10, with 5 bases in between. Germline V gene lookup returns CDR1 SGHDN and CDR2 FVKESK. The CDR3 is 11 amino acids. The CDR3 nucleotides are TGTGCCAGCAGCCAAGGAGCCGAGCAGTTCTTC. It specifies CASSQGAEQFF.

The chain links TRBV27 to TRBJ1-4, with D unresolved. Germline loops: CDR1 MNHEY, CDR2 SMNVEV (reference sequence). V gave up 5 bases and J gave up 0 bases, with 7 bases separating them. This CDR3 is 14 amino acids long. The CDR3 sequence: CASSGGSTNEKLFF. CDR3 sequence (DNA): TGTGCCAGCAGTGGCGGATCAACTAATGAAAAACTGTTTTTT.

This sequence joins TRBV4-1 and TRBJ2-7; TRBD1 aligns across 10 bases. The CDR3 consists of 16 residues. Germline CDR1 is MGHRA and CDR2 is YSYEKL. The J segment lost 2 bases and the V segment lost 2 bases, leaving 6 bases of the junction unmatched. CDR3 sequence: CASSQQRGQGTYEQYF. As DNA, the CDR3 is TGCGCCAGCAGCCAACAAAGGGGACAGGGGACCTACGAGCAGTACTTC.

The chain has TRBV7-2 and TRBJ1-1; no clear D gene. Trimming shortened V by 1 base and J by 0 bases, and 6 bases separated the two germline ends. The CDR3 is 14 amino acids. The germline V gene has CDR1 SGHTA and CDR2 FQGNSA. The CDR3 sequence: CASSLVFVNTEAFF. In DNA form, the CDR3 reads TGTGCCAGCAGCTTAGTATTTGTGAACACTGAAGCTTTCTTT.

The chain has TRBV4-1 and TRBJ2-2; 10 nucleotides match TRBD1. V dropped 3 bases and J dropped 3; count of bases not matched to a gene: 7. CDR1 is MGHRA, CDR2 YSYEKL, per germline. The CDR3 is made up of 17 amino acids. CDR3 region: CASSQDTGTGDTGELFF. In nucleotides, the CDR3 is TGCGCCAGCAGCCAGGACACCGGGACAGGGGACACCGGGGAGCTGTTTTTT.

V and J are TRBV11-2 and TRBJ1-6; D remains ambiguous. The CDR3 runs to 12 residues. Trimming took off 7 bases at V and 11 bases at J, with 12 bases between the two ends. CDR1 and CDR2 (germline): SGHAT, FQNNGV. CDR3 amino acids: CASTMKEAPLHF. CDR3 nucleotide sequence: TGTGCCAGCACCATGAAGGAGGCACCCCTCCACTTT. The variable domain in full, completed from reference TRBV11-2 and TRBJ1-6, reads EAGVAQSPRYKIIEKRQSVAFWCNPISGHATLYWYQQILGQGPKLLIQFQNNGVVDDSQLPKDRFSAERLKGVDSTLKIQPAKLEDSAVYLCASTMKEAPLHFGNGTRLTVT.

The chain recombines TRBV6-5 with TRBJ1-1; D perhaps matches TRBD1 (5 bases). Deletions cut 5 bases from V and 1 base from J, with 14 bases between. CDR3 size: 15 residues. CDR1 and CDR2 from the germline V gene are MNHEY and SVGAGI. The CDR3 nucleotides read TGTGCCAGCAGTCCACGACAGACCCGGAACACTGAAGCTTTCTTT. Protein sequence: CASSPRQTRNTEAFF.

This chain uses TRBV5-6 with TRBJ2-7; 10 positions agree with TRBD1. CDR3 length equals 15 residues. The V segment lost 4 bases and the J segment 4 bases; nucleotides outside the gene matches: 8. The germline V gene has CDR1 SGHDT and CDR2 YYEEEE. CDR3 bases: TGTGCCAGCAGCCGTCCGGACAGGGGGAATTACGAGCAGTACTTC. Translation: CASSRPDRGNYEQYF.

This clone was seen just once. Germline is not matched at one junction end, which may reflect a read error. This rearrangement joins TRBV15 to TRBJ2-1; 9 nucleotides agree with TRBD2. Germline V gene sequence: CDR1 LNHNV, CDR2 YYDKDF (reference sequence). This CDR3 has 13 amino acids. The CDR3 sequence is CATSRPGLARSIF. The CDR3 DNA is TGTGCCACCAGCAGACCAGGACTAGCGAGATCTATCTTC.

The V call is TRBV28, the J call TRBJ2-5; no definite D call. The DNA end is a closer match to TRBJ2-7, so the J assignment may be wrong. Germline V lookup: CDR1 MDHEN, CDR2 SYDVKM. The CDR3 is 14 amino acids. CDR3 in DNA: TGTGCCAGCAGTTTTTCTAGGTGGCCCTACGAGCAGTACTTC. Translated, it gives CASSFSRWPYEQYF.

This chain uses TRBV5-1 with TRBJ1-5; D unclear. Germline loops: CDR1 SGHRS, CDR2 YFSETQ. The CDR3 runs 15 residues. The V end was cut by 4 bases, the J end by 0 bases, with 11 bases between. The chain's CDR3 is CASSAPVCSNQPQHF. CDR3 bases: TGCGCCAGCAGCGCCCCAGTGTGTAGCAATCAGCCCCAGCATTTT.

This clone was observed a single time. The chain is built from TRBV29-1 and TRBJ2-7; weak D call: TRBD2 (5 bases). CDR1 SQVTM and CDR2 ANQGSEA come from the germline V gene. V lost 0 bases to trimming and J lost 5 bases, with 11 bases between them. CDR3 size: 13 residues. CDR3 DNA sequence: TGCAGCGTTGAAGACGAGGGAAACCACGAGCAGTACTTC. Translating it yields CSVEDEGNHEQYF.

This chain joins TRBV15 and TRBJ1-5; no reliable D call. V was pared by 5 bases and J by 0 bases, with 17 bases between. The CDR3 loop spans 17 amino acids. Germline V gives CDR1 LNHNV, CDR2 YYDKDF (reference sequence). The CDR3 DNA reads TGTGCCACCAGCGAAGGCTCCGACTGGTTTAGCAATCAGCCCCAGCATTTT. Translating gives CATSEGSDWFSNQPQHF.

The chain has TRBV28 and TRBJ2-7; 9 nucleotides align to TRBD2. Germline-derived CDR1 and CDR2 are MDHEN and SYDVKM. V trimming: 7 bases; J trimming: 0 bases; junction bases outside the gene matches: 10. The CDR3 consists of 16 residues. The CDR3 coding sequence is TGTGCCAGCAAAAGCGGGGGGCGACTTAACTCCTACGAGCAGTACTTC. Amino acids: CASKSGGRLNSYEQYF.

This clone has a handful of counts. This chain links TRBV30 with TRBJ2-6; 12 bases map to TRBD1. This CDR3 is 18 amino acids long. The J segment lost 0 bases and the V segment lost 4 bases, leaving 7 bases of the junction unmatched. Germline V gene lookup returns CDR1 GTSNPN and CDR2 SVGIG (reference sequence). For the CDR3, the DNA is TGTGCCTGGACCGTAGGGGACAGGGGGCTCTCTGGGGCCAACGTCCTGACTTTC. Encoded protein: CAWTVGDRGLSGANVLTF.

The chain couples TRBV5-1 to TRBJ2-3; 7 nucleotides align to TRBD2. The V and J ends lost 2 bases and 4 bases, in that order; junction bases with no gene match: 7. CDR3 length equals 15 residues. Germline CDR1 reads SGHRS; CDR2 reads YFSETQ. The CDR3 DNA reads as TGCGCCAGCAGCTTTGAGACTAGCTTAGCAGATACGCAGTATTTT. Amino acids: CASSFETSLADTQYF.